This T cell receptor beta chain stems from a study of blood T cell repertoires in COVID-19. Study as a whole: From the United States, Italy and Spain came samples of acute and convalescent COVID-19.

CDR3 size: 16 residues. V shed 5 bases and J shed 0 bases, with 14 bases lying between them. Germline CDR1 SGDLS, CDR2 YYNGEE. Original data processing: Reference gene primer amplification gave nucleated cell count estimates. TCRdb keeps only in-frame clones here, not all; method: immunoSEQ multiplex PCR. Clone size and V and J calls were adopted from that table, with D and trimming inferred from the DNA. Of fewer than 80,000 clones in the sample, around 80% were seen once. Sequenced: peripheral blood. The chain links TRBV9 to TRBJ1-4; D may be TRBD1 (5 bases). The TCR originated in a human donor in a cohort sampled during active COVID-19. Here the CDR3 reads CASSQLGTATNEKLFF. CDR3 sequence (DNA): TGTGCCAGCAGTCAGCTTGGGACTGCAACTAATGAAAAACTGTTTTTT.